The 8 T cell receptor beta chains below come from one sample, sequenced in a study of identical twins (dated by TCRdb to between 2015 and 2016). The protocol used for the library was 5' RACE. Sequencing took place on an Illumina HiSeq 2000. TCRdb reanalyzed the raw reads on its own, using fastp at Q25 for trimming and MiXCR for clone calling, and kept in-frame beta chains. Every distinct CDR3 protein forms one entry, paired with its most common genes and DNA. The sample records about 700,000 distinct CDR3 sequences, more than 6.5% of which are singletons. More than 0.75% of the sample rests with the top ten. Another study also made use of these data, one on yellow fever vaccine responses in identical twins.

The sequencing input was PBMCs. These receptors originate from a woman aged 18-29 years in good health.

V is TRBV5-1 and J is TRBJ1-1, with D unresolved. Germline V gene lookup returns CDR1 SGHRS and CDR2 YFSETQ. Trimming removed 1 base from V and 0 bases from J, with 10 bases in between. The CDR3 has 15 amino acids. Here the CDR3 DNA reads TGCGCCAGCAGCTTGTCGGGGAGCTTGAACACTGAAGCTTTCTTT. Its translation: CASSLSGSLNTEAFF. Together with reference TRBV5-1 and TRBJ1-1, the CDR3 gives the full variable domain: KAGVTQTPRYLIKTRGQQVTLSCSPISGHRSVSWYQQTPGQGLQFLFEYFSETQRNKGNFPGRFSGRQFSNSRSEMNVSTLELGDSALYLCASSLSGSLNTEAFFGQGTRLTVV.

The chain links TRBV6-1 to TRBJ2-3; D is uncertain. V was clipped by 6 bases and J by 0 bases, with 13 bases between them. Germline CDR1 is MNHNS and CDR2 is SASEGT. CDR3 size: 15 residues. This chain's CDR3 is CASRPNWPSTDTQYF. The CDR3 nucleotides are TGTGCCAGCAGACCTAATTGGCCTAGCACAGATACGCAGTATTTT.

In this sample, this clonotype turned up a few times. The rearrangement joins TRBV29-1 to TRBJ2-7; D is possibly TRBD1 (6 bases). The CDR3 covers 13 residues. Trimming removed 7 bases from V and 3 bases from J, with 16 bases in between. Germline assignment: CDR1 SQVTM and CDR2 ANQGSEA. Written as DNA, the CDR3 is TGCAGCGCGATACAGGGTTCCGGCTACGAGCAGTACTTC. Encoded protein: CSAIQGSGYEQYF.

This clonotype came up a few times. The V gene is TRBV15, the J gene TRBJ2-7; TRBD2 agrees at 7 bases. The CDR3 covers 14 residues. J lost 4 bases, V lost 8 bases, and 11 bases had no gene match. The germline V gene has CDR1 LNHNV and CDR2 YYDKDF (reference sequence). CDR3 amino acids: CATGEGVREYEQYF. The CDR3 nucleotides read TGTGCCACCGGGGAGGGAGTAAGGGAGTACGAGCAGTACTTC.

The chain employs TRBV3-1 and TRBJ2-7; 8 positions agree with TRBD1. CDR3 length: 16 amino acids. Germline V lookup: CDR1 LGHDT, CDR2 YNNKEL (reference sequence). V lost 1 base, J lost 3 bases, and 8 bases stayed unmatched. The CDR3 DNA reads as TGTGCCAGCAGCCAAGGACCAGGGGGCGCGGGCTACGAGCAGTACTTC. Its translation is CASSQGPGGAGYEQYF.

The chain couples TRBV29-1 to TRBJ2-1; 7 nucleotides line up with TRBD2. V lost 4 bases and J lost 9; bases outside the gene matches: 12. The germline gives CDR1 SQVTM, CDR2 ANQGSEA. This CDR3 is built from 14 residues. The CDR3 DNA is TGCAGCGTTGTTTTGTCGGGGGGTAACGTTGAGCAGTTCTTC. Its protein product is CSVVLSGGNVEQFF.

In this sample, this clonotype turned up a few times. The rearrangement uses TRBV20-1 and TRBJ2-5; D is perhaps TRBD1 (5 bases). This CDR3 has 13 residues. Germline V gives CDR1 DFQATT, CDR2 SNEGSKA (reference sequence). Trimming cost V 1 base and J 5 bases, with 11 bases left between them. The CDR3 DNA follows: TGCAGTGCTAGAGGATCAGGGATGGAGACCCAGTACTTC. This translates into CSARGSGMETQYF.

This clonotype was seen a few times. V gene TRBV3-1 combines with J gene TRBJ2-4; D is perhaps TRBD2 (6 bases). The CDR3 has 16 residues. Germline CDR1 is LGHDT and CDR2 is YNNKEL (reference sequence). V dropped 1 base and J dropped 5 bases, with 15 bases sitting between them. The DNA for the CDR3 is TGTGCCAGCAGCCAAGCGGGAGTGGGATATGAAAACATTCAGTACTTC. It codes for CASSQAGVGYENIQYF.